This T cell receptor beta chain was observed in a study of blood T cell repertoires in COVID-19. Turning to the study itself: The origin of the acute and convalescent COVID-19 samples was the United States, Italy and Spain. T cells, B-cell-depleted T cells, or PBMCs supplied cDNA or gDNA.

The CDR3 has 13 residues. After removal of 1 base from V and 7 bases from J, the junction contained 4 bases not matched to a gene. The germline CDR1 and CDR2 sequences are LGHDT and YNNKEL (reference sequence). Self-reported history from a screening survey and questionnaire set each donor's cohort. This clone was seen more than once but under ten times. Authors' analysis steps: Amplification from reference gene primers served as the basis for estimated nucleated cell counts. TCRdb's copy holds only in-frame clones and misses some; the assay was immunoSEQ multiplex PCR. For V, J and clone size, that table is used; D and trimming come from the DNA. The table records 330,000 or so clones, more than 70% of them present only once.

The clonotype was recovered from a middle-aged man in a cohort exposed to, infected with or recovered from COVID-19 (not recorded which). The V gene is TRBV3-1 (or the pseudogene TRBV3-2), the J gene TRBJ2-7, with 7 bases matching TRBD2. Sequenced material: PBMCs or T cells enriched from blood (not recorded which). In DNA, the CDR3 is TGTGCCAGCAGCCAAGGGACTAGTGGAGAGCAGTACTTC. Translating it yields CASSQGTSGEQYF.